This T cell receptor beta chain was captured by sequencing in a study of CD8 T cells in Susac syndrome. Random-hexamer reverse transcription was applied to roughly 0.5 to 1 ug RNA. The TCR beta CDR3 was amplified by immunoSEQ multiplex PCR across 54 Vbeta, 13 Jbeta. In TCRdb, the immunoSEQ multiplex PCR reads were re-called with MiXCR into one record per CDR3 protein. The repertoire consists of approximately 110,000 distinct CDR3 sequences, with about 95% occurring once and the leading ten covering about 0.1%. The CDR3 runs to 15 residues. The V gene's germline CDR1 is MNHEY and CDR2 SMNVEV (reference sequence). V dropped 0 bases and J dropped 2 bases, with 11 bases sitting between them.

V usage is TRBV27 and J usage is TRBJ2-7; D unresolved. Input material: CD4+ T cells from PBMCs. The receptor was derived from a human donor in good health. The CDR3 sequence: CASSLSVVGTYEQYF. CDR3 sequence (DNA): TGTGCCAGCAGTTTATCGGTAGTCGGAACCTACGAGCAGTACTTC.